This T cell receptor beta chain originates from a study of a mutant IDH1 vaccine in newly diagnosed glioma. Study-wide background: Most had both radiotherapy and temozolomide beforehand; others had only one. Study conclusions and caveats: Top peripheral T cell clonotype shifts appeared unrelated to pseudoprogression.

A note on this clone: Its specificity is not known.

J was trimmed by 3 bases and V by 4 bases; bases with no gene match: 9. This CDR3 region has 16 residues. Germline-derived CDR1 and CDR2 are SQVTM and ANQGSEA. Described time point: baseline, week 1 (first vaccination visit). Treatment: pre-vaccination baseline after standard-of-care therapy. Only in-frame clones appear in the TCRdb table, and some are missing; sequencing was by immunoSEQ multiplex PCR. The table has roughly 70,000 clones, approximately 86% seen once. The sequences come from PBMCs, collected from a glioma patient treated with radiotherapy, temozolomide or both. The receptor comes from a man aged 30-40 years with glioma. The V call is TRBV29-1, the J call TRBJ2-2, with 9 bases aligning to TRBD1. CDR3 in amino acids: CSVGGQGYRYTGELFF. CDR3 bases: TGCAGCGTTGGGGGACAGGGCTACCGTTACACCGGGGAGCTGTTTTTT.